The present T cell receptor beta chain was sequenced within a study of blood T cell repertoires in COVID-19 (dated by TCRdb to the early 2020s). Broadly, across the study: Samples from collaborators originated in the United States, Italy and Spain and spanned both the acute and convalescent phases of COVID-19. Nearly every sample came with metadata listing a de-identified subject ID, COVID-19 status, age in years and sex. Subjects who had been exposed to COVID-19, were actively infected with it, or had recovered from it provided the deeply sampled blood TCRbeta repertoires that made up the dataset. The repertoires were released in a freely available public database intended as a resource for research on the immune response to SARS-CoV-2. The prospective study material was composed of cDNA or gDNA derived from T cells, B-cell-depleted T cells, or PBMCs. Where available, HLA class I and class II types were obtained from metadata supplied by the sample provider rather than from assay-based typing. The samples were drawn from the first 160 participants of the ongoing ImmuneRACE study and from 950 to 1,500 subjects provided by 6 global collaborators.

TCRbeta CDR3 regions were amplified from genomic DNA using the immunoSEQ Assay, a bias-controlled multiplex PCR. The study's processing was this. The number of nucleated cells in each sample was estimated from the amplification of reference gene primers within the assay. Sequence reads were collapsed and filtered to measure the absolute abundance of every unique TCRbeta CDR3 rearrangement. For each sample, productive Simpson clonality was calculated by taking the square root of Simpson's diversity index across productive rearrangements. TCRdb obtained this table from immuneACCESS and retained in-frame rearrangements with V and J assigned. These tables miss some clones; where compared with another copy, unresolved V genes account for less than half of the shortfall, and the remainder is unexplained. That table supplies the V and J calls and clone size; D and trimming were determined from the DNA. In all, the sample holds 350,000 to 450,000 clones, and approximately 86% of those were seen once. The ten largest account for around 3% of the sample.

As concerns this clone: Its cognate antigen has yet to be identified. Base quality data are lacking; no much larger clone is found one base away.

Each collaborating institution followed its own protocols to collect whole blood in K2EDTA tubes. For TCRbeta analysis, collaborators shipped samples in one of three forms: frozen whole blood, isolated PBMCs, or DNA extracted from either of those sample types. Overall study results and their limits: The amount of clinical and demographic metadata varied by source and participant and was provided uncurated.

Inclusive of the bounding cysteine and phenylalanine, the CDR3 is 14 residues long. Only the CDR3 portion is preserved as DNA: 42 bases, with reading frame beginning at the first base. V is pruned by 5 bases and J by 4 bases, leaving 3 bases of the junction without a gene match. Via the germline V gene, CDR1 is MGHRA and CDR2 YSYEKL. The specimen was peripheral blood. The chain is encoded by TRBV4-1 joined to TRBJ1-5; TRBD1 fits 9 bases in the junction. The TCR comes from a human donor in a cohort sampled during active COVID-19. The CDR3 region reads CASSVGQGNQPQHF. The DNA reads TGCGCCAGCAGCGTGGGACAGGGAAATCAGCCCCAGCATTTT.